What follows are 32 T cell receptor beta chains derived from one specimen sequenced in a study of blood T cell repertoires in COVID-19. Using immunoSEQ multiplex PCR, the repertoire was profiled, and TCRdb retains in-frame clones only, with some absent. The sample records 130,000 to 150,000 clones, approximately 91% being singletons. Sequenced input: peripheral blood. These receptors were obtained from a man aged 50 or older with active or convalescent COVID-19.

The gene calls are TRBV7-9 and TRBJ2-2; possibly TRBD2 for D (6 bases). Germline V gene sequence: CDR1 SEHNR, CDR2 FQNEAQ (reference sequence). The germline V and J ends were trimmed by 8 bases and 0 bases, with 10 bases remaining between them. CDR3 length: 14 amino acids. CDR3 in amino acids: CASRSGANTGELFF. The CDR3 DNA reads as TGTGCCAGCCGGTCGGGGGCGAACACCGGGGAGCTGTTTTTT.

This clone came up a few times. The chain joins TRBV3-1 (or the pseudogene TRBV3-2) to TRBJ1-1; a weak D match, TRBD1 (5 bases). V was trimmed by 0 bases and J by 0 bases, leaving 29 bases between them. Germline V gene sequence: CDR1 LGHDT, CDR2 YNNKEL (reference sequence). CDR3 length: 22 amino acids. The CDR3 protein is CASSQEFWQGIRRQYMNTEAFF. CDR3 in DNA: TGTGCCAGCAGCCAAGAATTTTGGCAGGGAATTCGACGACAGTATATGAACACTGAAGCTTTCTTT.

This clone was found once. V usage is TRBV30 and J usage is TRBJ2-7, with D hard to call. This CDR3 comprises 14 residues. Germline V gives CDR1 GTSNPN, CDR2 SVGIG (reference sequence). Trimming removed 1 base from V and 2 bases from J, with 12 bases in between. DNA of the CDR3: TGTGCCTGGAGTGAAGACTTCGAGACCTACGAGCAGTACTTC. It yields the protein CAWSEDFETYEQYF.

As for this clone: One end of the junction does not line up with germline, which may come from a read error. The chain joins TRBV7-7 to TRBJ2-2; TRBD2 agrees at 8 bases. The CDR3 extends over 15 amino acids. CDR1 is SSHAT and CDR2 is FNYEAQ in the germline V gene (reference sequence). For the CDR3, the DNA is TGTGCTAGCAGCTTAGTTAGCGGGGACACCGGGGAGCTGTTTTTT. As protein: CASSLVSGDTGELFF.

The J gene is TRBJ1-2, the V gene TRBV3-1 (or the pseudogene TRBV3-2); perhaps TRBD1 as D (6 bases). This CDR3 has 14 amino acids. Germline V gene sequence: CDR1 LGHDT, CDR2 YNNKEL (reference sequence). Trimming took off 4 bases at V and 0 bases at J, with 9 bases between the two ends. CDR3 in amino acids: CASSPGHTNYGYTF. In DNA form, the CDR3 reads TGTGCCAGCAGCCCGGGACACACTAACTATGGCTACACCTTC.

The rearrangement links TRBV15 to TRBJ2-2, with TRBD1 matching 7 bases. Germline CDR1 reads LNHNV; CDR2 reads YYDKDF (reference sequence). The trim removed 0 bases at V and 10 bases at J, leaving 8 bases unmatched. This CDR3 comprises 15 residues. The CDR3: CATSREVRGTLELFF. Written as DNA, the CDR3 is TGTGCCACCAGCAGAGAGGTCAGGGGGACATTGGAGCTGTTTTTT.

The J gene is TRBJ2-3, the V gene TRBV25-1; D is possibly TRBD1 (6 bases). V was cut by 5 bases and J by 3 bases, with 15 bases left in between. CDR3 length equals 15 residues. From germline, CDR1 is MGHDK and CDR2 SYGVNS. The CDR3 region has the DNA TGTGCCAGCAGTCTCCAGGGGAGCCCTACAGATACGCAGTATTTT. This encodes CASSLQGSPTDTQYF.

CDR3 nucleotides: TGTGCCAGCAGTTTCCGCGGACTAGAGGAAGTCTTCTTC. Protein product: CASSFRGLEEVFF. The chain has TRBV28 and TRBJ2-1, with 7 positions matching TRBD2. The CDR3 sequence is 13 residues long. V was pared by 3 bases and J by 16 bases, with 12 bases of the junction left unmatched. The germline V gene encodes CDR1 MDHEN and CDR2 SYDVKM.

This rearrangement joins TRBV4-1 to TRBJ1-1; D is uncertain. The CDR3 sequence is 14 residues long. Germline assignment: CDR1 MGHRA and CDR2 YSYEKL. Between the trimmed V and J ends, which lost 0 bases and 4 bases, there was a span of 9 bases. Here the CDR3 reads CASSQDSLPTEAFF. CDR3 in DNA: TGCGCCAGCAGCCAAGATTCACTACCCACTGAAGCTTTCTTT.

The V call is TRBV3-1 (or the pseudogene TRBV3-2), the J call TRBJ1-5, with D tentatively TRBD1 (5 bases). V was trimmed by 0 bases and J by 2 bases, leaving 11 bases between them. CDR1 and CDR2 (germline): LGHDT, YNNKEL (reference sequence). CDR3 length equals 16 residues. CDR3 protein: CASSQDGARGNQPQHF. In nucleotides, the CDR3 is TGTGCCAGCAGCCAAGACGGCGCCAGGGGCAATCAGCCCCAGCATTTT.

The chain is built from TRBV19 and TRBJ2-4; D unresolved. Trimming took off 6 bases at V and 0 bases at J, with 12 bases between the two ends. From germline, CDR1 is LNHDA and CDR2 SQIVND (reference sequence). This CDR3 has 15 amino acids. The CDR3 DNA is TGTGCCAGTAGCCCTCCCGGAGTAGCCAAAAACATTCAGTACTTC. Encoded protein: CASSPPGVAKNIQYF.

The chain recombines TRBV15 with TRBJ2-7; 12 bases line up with TRBD2. The J segment lost 0 bases and the V segment lost 1 base, leaving 4 bases of the junction unmatched. Germline V gene lookup returns CDR1 LNHNV and CDR2 YYDKDF (reference sequence). CDR3 size: 17 residues. CDR3 nucleotides: TGTGCCACCAGCAGAGGACTAGCGGGAGTCCTCTCCTACGAGCAGTACTTC. Its protein product is CATSRGLAGVLSYEQYF.

Here the CDR3 DNA reads TGTGCCAGTAGTAGTTCTCGGGCCGTAGGAGGCTATGGCTACACCTTC. Amino acids: CASSSSRAVGGYGYTF. The genes are TRBV19 and TRBJ1-2; no clear D. This CDR3 has 16 residues. CDR1 is LNHDA, CDR2 SQIVND, per germline (reference sequence). V was pared by 4 bases and J by 4 bases, with 19 bases between.

In this sample, this clone turned up a few times. The rearrangement joins TRBV11-2 to TRBJ1-4, with D maybe TRBD1 (5 bases). Germline V gene data show CDR1 as SGHAT and CDR2 as FQNNGV. The V end lost 1 base, the J end lost 6 bases, and 12 bases lay between the germline ends. The CDR3 length is 15 residues. This chain's CDR3 is CASSLVWQGDEKLFF. In DNA, the CDR3 is TGTGCCAGCAGCTTAGTCTGGCAGGGTGATGAAAAACTGTTTTTT.

This chain uses TRBV5-4 with TRBJ2-1; 7 positions agree with TRBD2. The trim removed 5 bases at V and 4 bases at J, leaving 9 bases unmatched. The germline V gene has CDR1 SGHNT and CDR2 YYREEE (reference sequence). The CDR3 length is 15 residues. The chain's CDR3 is CASSDGRVRYNEQFF. In nucleotides, the CDR3 is TGTGCCAGCAGTGATGGGAGGGTACGGTACAATGAGCAGTTCTTC.

This chain uses TRBV11-2 with TRBJ2-7; possibly TRBD1 for D (6 bases). This CDR3 has 15 residues. V gave up 4 bases and J gave up 0 bases, with 13 bases separating them. Germline V lookup: CDR1 SGHAT, CDR2 FQNNGV. Written as DNA, the CDR3 is TGTGCCAGCAGCTCACGCCGGGACACCTCCTACGAGCAGTACTTC. Its protein is CASSSRRDTSYEQYF.

The rearrangement links TRBV27 to TRBJ2-1; TRBD2 agrees at 10 bases. V trimming: 5 bases; J trimming: 2 bases; junction bases outside the gene matches: 3. The length of the CDR3 is 15 residues. Germline CDR1 is MNHEY and CDR2 is SMNVEV (reference sequence). This chain's CDR3 is CASSGLADPYNEQFF. DNA of the CDR3: TGTGCCAGCAGTGGACTAGCGGATCCCTACAATGAGCAGTTCTTC.

This rearrangement joins TRBV29-1 to TRBJ2-3; D remains unclear. Germline lookup yields CDR1 SQVTM and CDR2 ANQGSEA. The CDR3 has 10 residues. V gave up 4 bases and J gave up 4 bases, with 3 bases separating them. The CDR3 nucleotides read TGCAGCGTTGGGCCAGATACGCAGTATTTT. Translated, it gives CSVGPDTQYF.

This chain uses TRBV2 with TRBJ1-5; TRBD1 is a possible D gene (5 bases). This CDR3 spans 14 amino acids. Germline V gene data show CDR1 as SNHLY and CDR2 as FYNNEI. V gave up 1 base and J gave up 9 bases, with 13 bases separating them. This chain's CDR3 is CASSEVGELRPQHF. The CDR3 DNA reads as TGTGCCAGCAGTGAAGTAGGGGAACTCCGGCCCCAGCATTTT.

A few counts support this clone. The junction differs from germline at one of its ends, possibly a read error. The chain has TRBV7-7 and TRBJ1-4, with D unclear. Looked up from germline, CDR1 is SSHAT and CDR2 is FNYEAQ (reference sequence). This CDR3 is 15 amino acids long. This CDR3 reads CASSSGLATNEKLFF. CDR3 in DNA: TGTGCTAGCAGCTCAGGACTTGCAACTAATGAAAAACTGTTTTTT. Together with reference TRBV7-7 and TRBJ1-4, the CDR3 gives the full variable domain: GAGVSQSPRYKVTKRGQDVTLRCDPISSHATLYWYQQALGQGPEFLTYFNYEAQPDKSGLPSDRFSAERPEGSISTLTIQRTEQRDSAMYRCASSSGLATNEKLFFGSGTQLSVL.

The J gene is TRBJ2-1, the V gene TRBV11-2; 8 nucleotides agree with TRBD2. The germline CDR1 and CDR2 sequences are SGHAT and FQNNGV. Unmatched junction bases numbered 15, after V lost 6 bases and J lost 5 bases. The CDR3 is 17 residues long. Here the CDR3 reads CASSVLTSGGIHNEQFF. CDR3 DNA sequence: TGTGCCAGCAGTGTCCTCACGTCGGGAGGGATCCACAATGAGCAGTTCTTC.

This sequence joins TRBV28 and TRBJ1-1; TRBD1 is a possible D gene (6 bases). Germline values: CDR1 MDHEN, CDR2 SYDVKM. This CDR3 is built from 14 residues. The V and J ends lost 2 bases and 1 base respectively, with 8 bases between them. For the CDR3, the DNA is TGTGCCAGCAGTTTAAAACAGGGGAACACTGAAGCTTTCTTT. Amino acids: CASSLKQGNTEAFF.

This clone is a singleton in its sample. The genes are TRBV10-2 and TRBJ2-7; D ambiguous. The V end lost 6 bases, the J end lost 4 bases, and 10 bases lay between the germline ends. The length of the CDR3 is 12 residues. CDR1 WSHSY and CDR2 SAAADI come from the germline V gene. The CDR3 here is CASRNSDYEQYF. CDR3 coding DNA: TGCGCCAGCAGAAATAGTGATTACGAGCAGTACTTC.

The J gene is TRBJ2-5, the V gene TRBV28, with a tentative D call TRBD2 (6 bases). The CDR3 is made up of 16 amino acids. V was shortened by 7 bases and J by 1 base, with 19 bases between the two germline ends. The V gene's germline CDR1 is MDHEN and CDR2 SYDVKM. The CDR3 coding sequence is TGTGCCAGCACCCCTGGCAGGTTGGGACTCCAAGAGACCCAGTACTTC. Its protein product is CASTPGRLGLQETQYF. The full variable domain, rest sourced from reference TRBV28 and TRBJ2-5, is DVKVTQSSRYLVKRTGEKVFLECVQDMDHENMFWYRQDPGLGLRLIYFSYDVKMKEKGDIPEGYSVSREKKERFSLILESASTNQTSMYLCASTPGRLGLQETQYFGPGTRLLVL.

This chain joins TRBV18 and TRBJ2-7; 9 bases fit TRBD2. After removal of 2 bases from V and 0 bases from J, the junction contained 5 bases not matched to a gene. The CDR3 consists of 16 residues. CDR1 KGHSH and CDR2 LQKENI come from the germline V gene. CDR3 loop: CASSPVASGNSYEQYF. CDR3 bases: TGTGCCAGCTCACCAGTAGCTAGCGGGAACTCCTACGAGCAGTACTTC.

The chain uses TRBV5-1 and TRBJ2-1, with D maybe TRBD2 (6 bases). Per the germline V gene, CDR1 is SGHRS and CDR2 is YFSETQ. Trimming took off 4 bases at V and 7 bases at J, with 15 bases between the two ends. CDR3 length: 14 amino acids. CDR3 in amino acids: CASSGITGVNEQFF. DNA for the CDR3: TGCGCCAGCAGCGGTATAACGGGAGTTAATGAGCAGTTCTTC.

CDR3 region: CASSQSSGAEAFF. Written as DNA, the CDR3 is TGTGCCAGCAGCCAATCGTCGGGGGCTGAAGCTTTCTTT. V usage is TRBV16 and J usage is TRBJ1-1; D perhaps matches TRBD1 (5 bases). Between the trimmed V and J ends, which lost 0 bases and 6 bases, there was a span of 8 bases. This CDR3 is built from 13 residues. CDR1 KGHSY and CDR2 FQNENV come from the germline V gene.

The rearrangement uses TRBV6-5 and TRBJ2-3; no firm D call. Germline values: CDR1 MNHEY, CDR2 SVGAGI. Trimming took off 2 bases at V and 2 bases at J, with 5 bases between the two ends. The CDR3 runs to 13 residues. CDR3 protein: CASSYRITDTQYF. The CDR3 DNA is TGTGCCAGCAGTTACCGTATCACAGATACGCAGTATTTT.

The chain joins TRBV28 to TRBJ1-1; 7 nucleotides agree with TRBD1. V dropped 1 base and J dropped 6; count of bases not matched to a gene: 2. The CDR3 length is 13 residues. The germline V gene encodes CDR1 MDHEN and CDR2 SYDVKM. The CDR3 DNA follows: TGTGCCAGCAGTTTATACAGGGGCGCTGAAGCTTTCTTT. This codes for CASSLYRGAEAFF.

This clone has just one count. CDR3: CASRRTGYSNQPQHF. The DNA of the CDR3 is TGTGCCAGCAGGCGGACAGGTTATAGCAATCAGCCCCAGCATTTT. The chain employs TRBV28 and TRBJ1-5, with 7 bases fitting TRBD1. The V segment lost 6 bases and the J segment 0 bases; nucleotides outside the gene matches: 5. The CDR3 covers 15 residues. Per germline, CDR1 MDHEN and CDR2 SYDVKM. The entire variable domain, with the rest obtained from reference TRBV28 and TRBJ1-5, is as follows: DVKVTQSSRYLVKRTGEKVFLECVQDMDHENMFWYRQDPGLGLRLIYFSYDVKMKEKGDIPEGYSVSREKKERFSLILESASTNQTSMYLCASRRTGYSNQPQHFGDGTRLSIL.

This chain links TRBV10-2 with TRBJ2-1; 12 bases agree with TRBD2. The CDR3 covers 15 residues. Trimming at V came to 7 bases and at J to 7 bases, leaving 8 bases not matched to a gene. Per the germline V gene, CDR1 is WSHSY and CDR2 is SAAADI. The CDR3 DNA is TGCGCCAGCACCCACCTAGCGGGAGGGGGAAATGAGCAGTTCTTC. It codes for CASTHLAGGGNEQFF.

The rearrangement uses TRBV30 and TRBJ2-7, with 8 bases lining up with TRBD2. The trim removed 6 bases at V and 3 bases at J, leaving 16 bases unmatched. The CDR3 is 16 amino acids. Germline V gene data show CDR1 as GTSNPN and CDR2 as SVGIG (reference sequence). CDR3 DNA sequence: TGTGCCTGCGATCCGAAGCCGGGACTAGGGGGCTACGAGCAGTACTTC. Its translation: CACDPKPGLGGYEQYF.